The clone carrying this T cell receptor beta chain was picked up many times. The antigen is undetermined. V was pared by 8 bases and J by 0 bases, with 17 bases between. The CDR3 contains 16 residues. Germline-derived CDR1 and CDR2 are MNHNY and SVGAGI (reference sequence). The record originates from a study of breast tumors, draining lymph nodes, adjacent tissues. Study observations and caveats: The data were judged consistent with most tumor T cells coming from lymph node and expanding in tumor. That most tumor T cells come from lymph nodes remained unproven. Tumor and nontumor repertoires were significantly more similar in luminal-like than in basal-like breast cancer. Tumor repertoires ranked between lymph nodes and nontumor tissue in diversity, with V and J gene preferences.

TCRdb reprocessed the multiplex PCR reads via MiXCR and lists one record per CDR3 protein. The sample comprises tens of thousands of distinct CDR3 sequences, roughly 36% of which are singletons, and roughly a tenth rests with the top ten. The rearrangement joins TRBV6-6 to TRBJ1-5; TRBD1 is a possible D gene (5 bases). The clonotype comes from a female donor with breast cancer. Some clones in this sample may be carry-over from other donors' samples. Specimen: breast tumor tissue. CDR3 nucleotide sequence: TGTGCCAGCGGTCTCACCCGGGGGGATAGCAATCAGCCCCAGCATTTT. It is translated as CASGLTRGDSNQPQHF.